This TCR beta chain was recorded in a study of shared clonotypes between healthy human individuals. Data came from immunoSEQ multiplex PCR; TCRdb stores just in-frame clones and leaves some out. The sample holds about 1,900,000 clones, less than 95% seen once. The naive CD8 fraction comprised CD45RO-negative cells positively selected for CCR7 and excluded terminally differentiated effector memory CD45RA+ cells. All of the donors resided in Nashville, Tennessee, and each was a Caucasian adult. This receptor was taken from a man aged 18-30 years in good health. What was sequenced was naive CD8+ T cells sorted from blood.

CDR3 sequence (DNA): TGTGCCAGCAGCTTAGCGTCCCCCGGAACTGAAGCTTTCTTT. Translated: CASSLASPGTEAFF. The chain uses TRBV7-6 and TRBJ1-1, with D unresolved. Germline V lookup: CDR1 SGHVS, CDR2 FNYEAQ. Trimming took 0 bases from V and 5 from J, leaving 10 bases between them. This CDR3 has 14 amino acids.